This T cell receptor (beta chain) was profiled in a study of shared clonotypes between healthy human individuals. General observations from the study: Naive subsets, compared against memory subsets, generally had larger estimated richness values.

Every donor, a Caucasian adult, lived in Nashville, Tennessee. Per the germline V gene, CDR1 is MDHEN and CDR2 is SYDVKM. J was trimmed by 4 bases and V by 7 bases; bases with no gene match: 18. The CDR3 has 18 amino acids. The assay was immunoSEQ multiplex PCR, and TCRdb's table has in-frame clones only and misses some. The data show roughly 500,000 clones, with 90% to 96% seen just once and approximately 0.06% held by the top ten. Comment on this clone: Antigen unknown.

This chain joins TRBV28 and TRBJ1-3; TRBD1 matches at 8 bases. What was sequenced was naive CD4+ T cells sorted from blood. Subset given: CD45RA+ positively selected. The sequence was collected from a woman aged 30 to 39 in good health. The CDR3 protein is CASNSLGTGRIRGNTIYF. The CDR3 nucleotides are TGTGCCAGCAACTCATTAGGGACAGGTCGTATACGGGGAAACACCATATATTTT.